This T cell receptor (beta chain) is from a study of blood T cell repertoires in COVID-19 (dated by TCRdb to 2018 to 2020). For context, the study as a whole: Collaborator samples came from the United States, Italy and Spain and covered acute and convalescent phases of COVID-19. The repertoires were made available in a free public database intended to serve as a resource for research on the immune response to SARS-CoV-2. The material from the prospective study consisted of cDNA or gDNA derived from T cells, B-cell-depleted T cells, or PBMCs. Subjects who had been exposed to COVID-19, were actively infected with it, or had recovered from it provided the deeply sampled blood TCRbeta repertoires that made up the dataset. The samples were drawn from the first 160 participants of the ongoing ImmuneRACE study and from about 1,200 subjects provided by 6 global collaborators. Where available, HLA class I and class II types were obtained from metadata supplied by the sample provider rather than from assay-based typing. Nearly every sample came with metadata listing a de-identified subject ID, COVID-19 status, age in years and sex.

TCRbeta CDR3 regions were amplified from genomic DNA by means of the immunoSEQ Assay, a bias-controlled multiplex PCR. From the authors' description of their analysis: The number of nucleated cells in each sample was estimated by amplification of reference gene primers within the assay. Sequence reads were collapsed and filtered to measure the absolute abundance of every unique TCRbeta CDR3 rearrangement. For each sample, productive Simpson clonality was calculated as the square root of Simpson's diversity index across productive rearrangements. The table was pulled from immuneACCESS by TCRdb, which kept in-frame rearrangements only. Such tables lose some clones; where checked, under half of the loss comes from unresolved V genes, and the rest has no known cause. The DNA was the basis for D and trimming; V, J and clone size are from that table. This sample lists about 74,000 clones; 88% were detected once. The ten largest make up 1.9% of the sample.

About this clone itself: Its specific antigen is unknown. The input lacks base qualities; no much larger clone sits a single base away.

The collaborating institutions used their own protocols to collect whole blood in K2EDTA tubes. Collaborator samples were shipped for TCRbeta analysis as frozen whole blood, isolated PBMCs, or DNA extracted from either sample type. The CDR3 runs 14 residues from the cysteine to the phenylalanine. Only CDR3 DNA remains: 42 bases, in frame from the first base. The germline V gene (reference sequence) gives CDR1 as LNHDA and CDR2 as SQIVND. The trim is 3 bases for V and 6 bases for J, with a gap of 15 bases between the germline ends. What the research found in general, with its limitations: The quantity of clinical and demographic metadata differed by source and by participant and was supplied without curation.

This TCR was recovered from an elderly woman with active or convalescent COVID-19. This receptor chain uses TRBV19 and TRBJ2-7; a tentative D call is TRBD1 (5 bases match). The sample taken for sequencing was peripheral blood. The nucleotides are TGTGCCAGTAGTATCGGTCAGGGAAGGGGCGAGCAGTACTTC. It encodes CASSIGQGRGEQYF.